This T cell receptor (beta chain) appears in the sequencing data of a study of T cell repertoires in cytomegalovirus infection. The CDR3 extends over 12 amino acids. Deletions cut 5 bases from V and 10 bases from J, with 14 bases between. The germline gives CDR1 MDHEN, CDR2 SYDVKM. In regard to this clonotype: The antigen remains unidentified.

Study-wide results and caveats: The study found HLA-C-restricted CMV-specific TCR beta clonotypes dominating the ex vivo response.

One entry per CDR3 protein, called by TCRdb with MiXCR from the reads. The repertoire holds 450,000 to 600,000 distinct CDR3 sequences, 11% seen once, with roughly 10% in the top ten. The V gene is TRBV28, the J gene TRBJ1-1; maybe TRBD1 (5 bases). This receptor was identified in a human donor in good health (CMV status not recorded). Some clones in this sample may be carry-over from other donors' samples. The sample comprised PBMCs. CDR3 residues: CASSDFTQGAFF. The DNA for the CDR3 is TGTGCCAGCAGTGATTTTACTCAGGGAGCTTTCTTT.